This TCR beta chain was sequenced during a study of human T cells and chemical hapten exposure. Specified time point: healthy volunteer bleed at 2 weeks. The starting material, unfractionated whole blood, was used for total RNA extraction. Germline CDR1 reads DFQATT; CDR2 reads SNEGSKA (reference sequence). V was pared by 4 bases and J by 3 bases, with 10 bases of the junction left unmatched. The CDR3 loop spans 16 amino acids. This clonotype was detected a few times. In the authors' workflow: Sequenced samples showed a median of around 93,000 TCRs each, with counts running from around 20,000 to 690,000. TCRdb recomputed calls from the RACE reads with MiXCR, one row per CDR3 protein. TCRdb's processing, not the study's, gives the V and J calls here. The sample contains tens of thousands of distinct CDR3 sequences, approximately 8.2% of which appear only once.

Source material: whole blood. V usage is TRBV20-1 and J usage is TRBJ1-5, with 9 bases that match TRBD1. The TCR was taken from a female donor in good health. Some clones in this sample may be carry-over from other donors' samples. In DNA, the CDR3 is TGCAGTGCTACTGGACAGGGGATCTTCGACAATCAGCCCCAGCATTTT. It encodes CSATGQGIFDNQPQHF.